This TCR beta chain was identified during a study of siplizumab effects on memory and regulatory T cells. Each sample yielded about 10^5 assayed TCR templates. Profiled with immunoSEQ multiplex PCR; TCRdb holds only in-frame clones, not every one. The table includes roughly 100,000 clones, roughly 90% detected once. This clone was counted a single time. Antigen specificity is unknown. This CDR3 spans 16 amino acids. The V gene lost 1 base and the J gene lost 0 bases, with 10 bases spanning the gap. Per germline, CDR1 SGHNT and CDR2 YENEEA. General observations from the study: Naive T cells looked more diverse than memory cells, and they looked like major contributors to the alloresponse. Siplizumab produced a significant drop in alloreactive sequences attributable to unstimulated CD4+ memory cells.

The source material was CD4+ T cells sorted from blood. The V and J genes are TRBV11-3 and TRBJ2-4; D is undetermined. The receptor was isolated from a human donor in good health. The CDR3 nucleotides are TGTGCCAGCAGCTTAGGAGACGGTCTAGCCAAAAACATTCAGTACTTC. Its translation is CASSLGDGLAKNIQYF.